A single sample is the source of the 23 T cell receptor beta chains below, sequenced in a study of T cells after yellow fever vaccination (dated by TCRdb to about 2019). According to the study, the label for this sample's treatment or condition signals: live attenuated yellow fever vaccine strain. Library construction relied on 5' RACE. These reads were obtained on an Illumina NovaSeq 6000. The public reads were reanalyzed by TCRdb: fastp trimming at Q25, MiXCR alignment, in-frame beta chains only. All rows with the same CDR3 protein become a single entry with the most common DNA and genes. Recorded for this sample are 200,000 to 300,000 distinct CDR3 sequences; roughly 4% of them occurred a single time. The ten largest clonotypes hold 19% of the sample. The specimen comprised PBMCs, sampled 15 days after the yellow fever booster vaccination. Receptors originate from a man between 18 and 35 years old who received the YFV17D yellow fever vaccine.

This clonotype was detected ten times or more. V usage is TRBV12-3 or TRBV12-4 and J usage is TRBJ2-3; TRBD1 matches at 7 bases. J gave up 5 bases and V 3 bases, and 8 bases lay outside the gene matches. The CDR3 runs to 15 residues. Here the CDR3 reads CASSFEGADGDTQYF. In nucleotides, the CDR3 is TGTGCCAGCAGTTTTGAGGGGGCCGATGGAGATACGCAGTATTTT.

This clonotype occurred many times. The V and J genes are TRBV3-1 and TRBJ2-5, with 7 bases aligning to TRBD2. V was clipped by 0 bases and J by 5 bases; unmatched bases: 6. This CDR3 is built from 15 residues. The V gene's germline CDR1 is LGHDT and CDR2 YNNKEL (reference sequence). As DNA, the CDR3 is TGTGCCAGCAGCCAAGATGGGGGGGTTCGGGAGACCCAGTACTTC. Encoded protein: CASSQDGGVRETQYF.

This clonotype has ten or more counts. The V and J genes are TRBV7-3 and TRBJ2-5; a possible D gene is TRBD2 (7 bases). CDR1 is SGHTA, CDR2 FQGTGA, per germline. The CDR3 runs to 15 residues. V was trimmed by 1 base and J by 5 bases, leaving 14 bases between them. The CDR3 sequence is CASSLKGGAWETQYF. The DNA for the CDR3 is TGTGCCAGCAGCTTAAAAGGGGGGGCCTGGGAGACCCAGTACTTC.

This clonotype was recorded a few times. The chain has TRBV5-6 and TRBJ1-1; D is uncertain. Per germline, CDR1 SGHDT and CDR2 YYEEEE. The CDR3 runs to 13 residues. V was cut by 0 bases and J by 3 bases, with 6 bases left in between. CDR3 protein: CASSLDTDTEAFF. In nucleotides, the CDR3 is TGTGCCAGCAGCTTGGACACCGACACTGAAGCTTTCTTT.

This clonotype was counted between two and nine times. The chain joins TRBV27 to TRBJ2-7; D is unresolved. The CDR3 sequence is 13 residues long. The V end lost 5 bases, the J end lost 2 bases, and 10 bases lay between the germline ends. Germline CDR1 reads MNHEY; CDR2 reads SMNVEV (reference sequence). Here the CDR3 reads CASSPKGPYEQYV. The DNA for the CDR3 is TGTGCCAGCAGTCCAAAGGGCCCCTACGAGCAGTACGTC.

This clonotype was observed many times. The V and J genes are TRBV15 and TRBJ2-5, with 11 bases identical to TRBD2. The CDR3 loop spans 16 amino acids. The V and J ends lost 0 bases and 6 bases, in that order; junction bases with no gene match: 6. Germline V gives CDR1 LNHNV, CDR2 YYDKDF (reference sequence). CDR3 residues: CATSRDGSGGGKTQYF. CDR3 DNA: TGTGCCACCAGCAGAGACGGTAGCGGGGGGGGGAAGACCCAGTACTTC.

Ten or more counts support this clonotype. The V gene is TRBV7-9, the J gene TRBJ1-4, with a weak D call TRBD1 (6 bases). The CDR3 loop spans 14 amino acids. Trimming shortened V by 10 bases and J by 4 bases, and 16 bases separated the two germline ends. In germline, CDR1 is SEHNR, CDR2 FQNEAQ (reference sequence). Here the CDR3 DNA reads TGTGCCACCCAGAGGGGGACCCATAATGAAAAACTGTTTTTT. Translated: CATQRGTHNEKLFF.

This clonotype has a count of ten or more. The gene calls are TRBV4-3 and TRBJ2-1; possibly TRBD1 or TRBD2 for D (5 bases each). V gave up 5 bases and J gave up 2 bases, with 13 bases separating them. In germline, CDR1 is LGHNA, CDR2 YSLEER. The CDR3 is 15 residues long. Here the CDR3 DNA reads TGCGCCAGCAGCGTCAGGGTGGGGGCCTACAATGAGCAGTTCTTC. As protein: CASSVRVGAYNEQFF.

This clonotype was detected ten times or more. The rearrangement uses TRBV6-5 and TRBJ2-1; the D gene is possibly TRBD2 (6 bases). Germline-derived CDR1 and CDR2 are MNHEY and SVGAGI. V was cut by 2 bases and J by 8 bases, with 13 bases left in between. The CDR3 spans 14 residues. This chain's CDR3 is CASSYPGWRDEQFF. For the CDR3, the DNA is TGTGCCAGCAGTTACCCAGGTTGGAGGGATGAGCAGTTCTTC.

In this sample, this clonotype turned up many times. The chain carries TRBV25-1 and TRBJ2-5, with 7 bases aligning to TRBD2. The CDR3 spans 15 residues. The germline V gene encodes CDR1 MGHDK and CDR2 SYGVNS. V dropped 3 bases and J dropped 4; count of bases not matched to a gene: 8. DNA of the CDR3: TGTGCCAGCAGTGATCCACAGCGGGGAGGAGAGACCCAGTACTTC. As protein: CASSDPQRGGETQYF. The variable domain in full, with the rest retrieved from reference TRBV25-1 and TRBJ2-5, is EADIYQTPRYLVIGTGKKITLECSQTMGHDKMYWYQQDPGMELHLIHYSYGVNSTEKGDLSSESTVSRIRTEHFPLTLESARPSHTSQYLCASSDPQRGGETQYFGPGTRLLVL.

This clonotype was observed many times. The J gene is TRBJ1-1, the V gene TRBV5-1; D gene unclear. Germline CDR1 SGHRS, CDR2 YFSETQ. CDR3 length: 14 residues. Deletions cut 0 bases from V and 10 bases from J, with 16 bases between. The CDR3 here is CASSLESIQPRAFF. The CDR3 DNA reads as TGCGCCAGCAGCTTGGAGAGTATCCAGCCTCGAGCTTTCTTT.

Ten or more counts support this clonotype. The CDR3 region is CASSLGDSHGTQYF. The DNA for the CDR3 is TGTGCCAGCAGCTTAGGGGACAGCCATGGGACCCAGTACTTC. The chain recombines TRBV11-2 with TRBJ2-5; 7 bases are shared with TRBD1. Looked up from germline, CDR1 is SGHAT and CDR2 is FQNNGV. V shed 1 base, J shed 7 bases, and the junction held 6 bases outside the gene matches. The CDR3 length is 14 residues.

In its sample, this clonotype was seen many times. The chain joins TRBV9 to TRBJ2-2, with D maybe TRBD1 (5 bases). V was pared by 0 bases and J by 6 bases, with 6 bases between. Germline CDR1 is SGDLS and CDR2 is YYNGEE. The CDR3 sequence is 13 residues long. CDR3 in DNA: TGTGCCAGCAGCGTAGCAGGGCCCGGGGAGCTGTTTTTT. Its translation is CASSVAGPGELFF.

The V gene is TRBV6-1, the J gene TRBJ1-5; D is undetermined. Trimming took off 4 bases at V and 0 bases at J, with 10 bases between the two ends. The CDR3 extends over 15 amino acids. Germline CDR1 and CDR2: MNHNS and SASEGT. The CDR3 region has the DNA TGTGCCAGCAGTGCTATGGCAGATAGCAATCAGCCCCAGCATTTT. Translation: CASSAMADSNQPQHF.

The chain recombines TRBV10-3 with TRBJ1-3; D possibly corresponds to TRBD1 (6 bases). Germline V gene sequence: CDR1 ENHRY, CDR2 SYGVKD. This CDR3 region has 17 residues. V was cut by 6 bases and J by 0 bases, with 18 bases left in between. The CDR3 loop reads CAISPAGQTFSGNTIYF. CDR3 nucleotides: TGTGCCATCAGCCCCGCCGGACAGACCTTCTCTGGAAACACCATATATTTT.

Regarding this clonotype: A read error may explain this, as a much larger clone is one base away. The genes are TRBV6-2 or TRBV6-3 and TRBJ2-1; 8 nucleotides line up with TRBD1. With V trimmed by 5 bases and J by 10 bases, 16 bases remained unmatched. The CDR3 totals 16 residues. From germline, CDR1 is MNHEY and CDR2 SVGEGT. The CDR3 DNA is TGTGCCAGCAGTAAGAAGACAGGGGTAACGGGCAAGGAGCAGTTCTTC. Protein: CASSKKTGVTGKEQFF.

This clonotype was found many times. This chain connects TRBV20-1 to TRBJ1-5, with D possibly matching TRBD1 (6 bases). The V gene's germline CDR1 is DFQATT and CDR2 SNEGSKA (reference sequence). V was pared by 3 bases and J by 4 bases, with 16 bases between. The CDR3 is made up of 15 amino acids. The CDR3 DNA is TGCAGTGCTAGTTTTTTTCAGGGGTATAATCAGCCCCAGCATTTT. It codes for CSASFFQGYNQPQHF.

This clonotype was counted at least ten times. The chain recombines TRBV9 with TRBJ1-2; D call uncertain. The V end was cut by 0 bases, the J end by 3 bases, with 12 bases between. Germline V gene data show CDR1 as SGDLS and CDR2 as YYNGEE. CDR3 length equals 15 residues. The CDR3 loop reads CASSVAEVFYYGYTF. CDR3 nucleotides: TGTGCCAGCAGCGTAGCGGAGGTGTTTTACTATGGCTACACCTTC.

This clonotype was found many times. This rearrangement joins TRBV2 to TRBJ1-2, with 7 bases that match TRBD1. Per the germline V gene, CDR1 is SNHLY and CDR2 is FYNNEI. The V and J ends lost 6 bases and 1 base, in that order; junction bases with no gene match: 5. The CDR3 is 14 residues long. CDR3 loop: CASSLGQINYGYTF. DNA of the CDR3: TGTGCCAGCAGCTTGGGACAGATTAACTATGGCTACACCTTC. Together with reference TRBV2 and TRBJ1-2, the CDR3 gives the full variable domain: EPEVTQTPSHQVTQMGQEVILRCVPISNHLYFYWYRQILGQKVEFLVSFYNNEISEKSEIFDDQFSVERPDGSNFTLKIRSTKLEDSAMYFCASSLGQINYGYTFGSGTRLTVV.

The chain is built from TRBV28 and TRBJ1-1; D is uncertain. V was cut by 3 bases and J by 6 bases, with 11 bases left in between. The CDR3 has 13 residues. The germline gives CDR1 MDHEN, CDR2 SYDVKM. The CDR3 bases are TGTGCCAGCAGTTTCGGTGGAAGGCCTGAAGCTTTCTTT. It codes for CASSFGGRPEAFF.

The count of this clonotype is one. With a much larger clone just one base away, this may be a read error. Here the CDR3 omits its conserved ending phenylalanine or tryptophan, so a read error is the likely source. The chain combines TRBV4-1 with TRBJ2-7; possibly TRBD1 or TRBD2 for D (5 bases each). V gave up 3 bases and J gave up 0 bases, with 9 bases separating them. The CDR3 is 14 residues long. Germline-derived CDR1 and CDR2 are MGHRA and YSYEKL. The CDR3 coding sequence is TGCGCCAGCAGCCACAGGGAGAGCTCCTACGAGCAGTACCTC. Translating it yields CASSHRESSYEQYL.

This clonotype appeared many times. This chain links TRBV5-5 with TRBJ2-7; D is uncertain. The germline gives CDR1 SGHKS, CDR2 YYEKEE (reference sequence). The CDR3 length is 14 residues. Trimming cost V 0 bases and J 0 bases, with 7 bases left between them. The CDR3 is CASSLGSSSYEQYF. As DNA, the CDR3 is TGTGCCAGCAGCTTGGGTTCGAGCTCCTACGAGCAGTACTTC.

The chain carries TRBV7-6 and TRBJ2-5; 9 nucleotides line up with TRBD2. Unmatched junction bases numbered 12, after V lost 5 bases and J lost 5 bases. The CDR3 extends over 16 amino acids. Germline assignment: CDR1 SGHVS and CDR2 FNYEAQ. The chain's CDR3 is CASSVWGGGAPETQYF. The CDR3 DNA follows: TGTGCCAGCAGCGTGTGGGGCGGGGGGGCCCCTGAGACCCAGTACTTC.